These 17 T cell receptor beta chains were sequenced from one sample in a study of blood T cell repertoires in COVID-19. Clones were read by immunoSEQ multiplex PCR, and TCRdb kept only the in-frame ones, dropping some. The sample has some 270,000 clones; around 86% are singletons. The specimen was peripheral blood. The source of these receptors is a man aged 40-50 years with active or convalescent COVID-19.

The genes are TRBV10-3 and TRBJ1-1, with TRBD1 identical over 7 bases. CDR1 and CDR2 from the germline V gene are ENHRY and SYGVKD. V shed 6 bases, J shed 4 bases, and the junction held 8 bases outside the gene matches. This CDR3 contains 14 residues. In DNA form, the CDR3 reads TGTGCCATCAGAGAGACAGGGAGTGGCACTGAAGCTTTCTTT. This gives the protein CAIRETGSGTEAFF.

The chain recombines TRBV19 with TRBJ1-3; the match to TRBD1 covers 8 bases. The CDR3 has 16 residues. Germline trimming cut 5 bases from V and 10 bases from J; bases unmatched to any gene: 16. Germline V gives CDR1 LNHDA, CDR2 SQIVND (reference sequence). In nucleotides, the CDR3 is TGTGCCAGTAGTTCCACCATTTCCGGGACAGGAGGAACCATATATTTT. Translated: CASSSTISGTGGTIYF. The full variable domain, with the rest looked up from reference TRBV19 and TRBJ1-3, is DGGITQSPKYLFRKEGQNVTLSCEQNLNHDAMYWYRQDPGQGLRLIYYSQIVNDFQKGDIAEGYSVSREKKESFPLTVTSAQKNPTAFYLCASSSTISGTGGTIYFGEGSWLTVV.

The rearrangement links TRBV12-3 or TRBV12-4 to TRBJ2-1, with 7 bases aligning to TRBD2. The CDR3 extends over 13 amino acids. Trimming removed 10 bases from V and 3 bases from J; junction bases left unmatched: 6. This CDR3 reads CATAAGVYNEQFF. The CDR3 bases are TGTGCCACCGCGGCGGGGGTCTACAATGAGCAGTTCTTC.

The chain joins TRBV11-3 to TRBJ2-2, with 7 bases aligning to TRBD2. From germline, CDR1 is SGHNT and CDR2 YENEEA. Trimming cost V 4 bases and J 3 bases; bases outside gene matches: 8. This CDR3 contains 16 residues. The CDR3 sequence: CASSSRRERDTGELFF. CDR3 DNA sequence: TGTGCCAGCAGCTCCCGGCGGGAGAGGGACACCGGGGAGCTGTTTTTT.

This chain uses TRBV30 with TRBJ2-1; tentative D call: TRBD2 (6 bases). This CDR3 region has 15 residues. CDR1 is GTSNPN and CDR2 is SVGIG in the germline V gene (reference sequence). V lost 1 base and J lost 0, with 10 bases in between. The CDR3 here is CAWSGDFVSYNEQFF. CDR3 in DNA: TGTGCCTGGAGTGGGGACTTCGTCTCCTACAATGAGCAGTTCTTC.

The V gene is TRBV5-4, the J gene TRBJ2-3; tentative D call: TRBD1 (5 bases). V was trimmed by 6 bases and J by 4 bases, leaving 18 bases between them. This CDR3 contains 15 residues. The germline V gene has CDR1 SGHNT and CDR2 YYREEE (reference sequence). CDR3 amino acids: CASTPGQGDPDTQYF. The CDR3 DNA reads as TGTGCCAGCACCCCCGGCCAGGGTGATCCAGATACGCAGTATTTT. The full variable domain, completed using reference TRBV5-4 and TRBJ2-3, is ETGVTQSPTHLIKTRGQQVTLRCSSQSGHNTVSWYQQALGQGPQFIFQYYREEENGRGNFPPRFSGLQFPNYSSELNVNALELDDSALYLCASTPGQGDPDTQYFGPGTRLTVL.

This clone occurred a few times. CDR3 DNA sequence: TGTGCCTGGAGTGTCGGGGCCTACGAGCAGTACTTC. This translates into CAWSVGAYEQYF. This sequence joins TRBV30 and TRBJ2-7, with D tentatively TRBD2 (5 bases). This CDR3 spans 12 amino acids. Trimming cost V 0 bases and J 2 bases, with 5 bases left between them. Germline CDR1 and CDR2: GTSNPN and SVGIG (reference sequence). The whole variable domain, filled in from reference TRBV30 and TRBJ2-7, reads SQTIHQWPATLVQPVGSPLSLECTVEGTSNPNLYWYRQAAGRGLQLLFYSVGIGQISSEVPQNLSASRPQDRQFILSSKKLLLSDSGFYLCAWSVGAYEQYFGPGTRLTVT.

This chain joins TRBV23-1 and TRBJ1-2, with a tentative D call TRBD1 (5 bases). TRBV23-1 is assigned to the ORF class and has an uncertain function. CDR3 length: 15 amino acids. Deletions cut 1 base from V and 4 bases from J, with 13 bases between. The chain's CDR3 is CASSQFGAGFYGYTF. The CDR3 DNA reads as TGCGCCAGCAGTCAATTTGGGGCAGGATTCTATGGCTACACCTTC.

The rearrangement links TRBV9 to TRBJ1-1, with 9 bases lining up with TRBD1. Germline V lookup: CDR1 SGDLS, CDR2 YYNGEE. CDR3 size: 16 residues. With 0 bases clipped from V and 4 bases from J, the junction kept 7 bases outside the gene matches. CDR3 DNA sequence: TGTGCCAGCAGCGTAGCTCGGGGACAGGGTGGCACTGAAGCTTTCTTT. Its translation: CASSVARGQGGTEAFF.

The V gene is TRBV2, the J gene TRBJ2-3; 9 bases map to TRBD2. This CDR3 spans 13 amino acids. The germline CDR1 and CDR2 sequences are SNHLY and FYNNEI. The ends lost 6 bases at V and 8 bases at J; junction bases unmatched: 6. CDR3 residues: CASRSSGSGTQYF. As DNA, the CDR3 is TGTGCCAGCAGGAGTAGCGGGAGTGGTACGCAGTATTTT.

This clone showed up just once. The chain uses TRBV30 and TRBJ1-4; D not certain. Trimming removed 2 bases at V and 7 bases at J, with 11 bases between. Germline-derived CDR1 and CDR2 are GTSNPN and SVGIG (reference sequence). The CDR3 loop spans 13 amino acids. The CDR3 DNA reads as TGTGCCTGGAGTTCTGGAAGCGGTGAAAAACTGTTTTTT. Residues: CAWSSGSGEKLFF.

This chain connects TRBV29-1 to TRBJ2-5, with D possibly being TRBD2 (6 bases). CDR1 is SQVTM and CDR2 is ANQGSEA in the germline V gene. With 2 bases removed from V and 3 bases from J, the gap between germline ends came to 13 bases. The length of the CDR3 is 14 residues. CDR3 nucleotide sequence: TGCAGCGTTGAAAGGGCGGGGAGGAAAGAGACCCAGTACTTC. Encoded protein: CSVERAGRKETQYF.

This clone was seen a handful of times. The chain uses TRBV5-4 and TRBJ1-4, with D perhaps matching TRBD1 (5 bases). CDR1 is SGHNT, CDR2 YYREEE, per germline (reference sequence). Trimming pared 4 bases from V and 3 bases from J, leaving 13 bases between. This CDR3 has 15 residues. Here the CDR3 DNA reads TGTGCCAGCAGCCCTGGGGGGGTGGCTAATGAAAAACTGTTTTTT. Its protein product is CASSPGGVANEKLFF.

In this sample, this clone turned up once. The chain employs TRBV5-6 and TRBJ1-2; weak D call: TRBD1 (5 bases). CDR3 length: 14 residues. CDR1 SGHDT and CDR2 YYEEEE come from the germline V gene. V was clipped by 1 base and J by 4 bases, with 11 bases between them. The CDR3 loop reads CASSLWGRVYGYTF. CDR3 coding DNA: TGTGCCAGCAGCTTGTGGGGCAGGGTCTATGGCTACACCTTC.

The chain links TRBV29-1 to TRBJ2-7; D perhaps matches TRBD1 (6 bases). The CDR3 consists of 14 residues. CDR1 and CDR2 from the germline V gene are SQVTM and ANQGSEA. The germline V and J ends were trimmed by 1 base and 3 bases, with 13 bases remaining between them. The CDR3 region has the DNA TGCAGCGTTGAAGTTGCAGGGGACGGCTACGAGCAGTACTTC. It codes for CSVEVAGDGYEQYF.

This clone was seen more than once but under ten times. The V call is TRBV15, the J call TRBJ2-2; 8 bases are shared with TRBD1. The V and J ends lost 4 bases and 4 bases, in that order; junction bases with no gene match: 2. The CDR3 covers 14 residues. Germline V lookup: CDR1 LNHNV, CDR2 YYDKDF (reference sequence). CDR3 bases: TGTGCCACCAGCAAAGACAGGGGCACCGGGGAGCTGTTTTTT. Its translation is CATSKDRGTGELFF.

The V gene is TRBV20-1, the J gene TRBJ2-7; D may be TRBD2 (6 bases). Germline V lookup: CDR1 DFQATT, CDR2 SNEGSKA (reference sequence). Trimming removed 1 base at V and 5 bases at J, with 6 bases between. The CDR3 consists of 11 residues. The CDR3 protein is CSARAGDEQYF. The DNA of the CDR3 is TGCAGTGCTAGAGCGGGGGACGAGCAGTACTTC.